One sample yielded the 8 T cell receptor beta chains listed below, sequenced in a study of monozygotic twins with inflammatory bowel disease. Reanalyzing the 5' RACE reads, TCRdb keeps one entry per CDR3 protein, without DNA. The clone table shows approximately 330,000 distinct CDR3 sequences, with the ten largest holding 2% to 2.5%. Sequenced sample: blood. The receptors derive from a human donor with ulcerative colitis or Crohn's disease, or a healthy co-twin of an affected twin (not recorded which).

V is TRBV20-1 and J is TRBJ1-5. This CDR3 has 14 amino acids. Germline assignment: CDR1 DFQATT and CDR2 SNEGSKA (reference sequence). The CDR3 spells CSARGQASNQPQHF.

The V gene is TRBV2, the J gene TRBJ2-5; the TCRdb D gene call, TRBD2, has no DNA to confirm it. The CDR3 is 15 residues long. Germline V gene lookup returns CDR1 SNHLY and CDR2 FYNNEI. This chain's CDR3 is CASNPSGRAVETQYF.

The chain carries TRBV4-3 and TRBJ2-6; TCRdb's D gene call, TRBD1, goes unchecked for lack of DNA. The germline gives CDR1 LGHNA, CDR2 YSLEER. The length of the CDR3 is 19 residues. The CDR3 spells CASSQDRVLGASGANVLTF.

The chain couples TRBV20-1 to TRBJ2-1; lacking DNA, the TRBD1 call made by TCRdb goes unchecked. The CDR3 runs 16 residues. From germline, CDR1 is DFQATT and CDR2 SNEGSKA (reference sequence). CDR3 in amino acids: CSAFQTGTVSYNEQFF.

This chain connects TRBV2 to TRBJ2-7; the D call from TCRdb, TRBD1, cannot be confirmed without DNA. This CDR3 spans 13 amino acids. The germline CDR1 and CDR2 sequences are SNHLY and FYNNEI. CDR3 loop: CASRLSQGYEQYF.

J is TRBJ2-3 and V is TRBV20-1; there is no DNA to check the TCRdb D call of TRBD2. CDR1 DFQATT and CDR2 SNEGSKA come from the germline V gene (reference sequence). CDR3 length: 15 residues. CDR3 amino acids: CSARRGLADTDTQYF.

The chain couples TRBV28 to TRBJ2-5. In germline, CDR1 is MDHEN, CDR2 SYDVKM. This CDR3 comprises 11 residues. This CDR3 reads CASGVAETQYF.

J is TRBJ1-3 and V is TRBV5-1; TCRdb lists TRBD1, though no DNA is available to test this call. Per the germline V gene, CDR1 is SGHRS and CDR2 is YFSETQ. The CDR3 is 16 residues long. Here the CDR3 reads CASSRDLGASGNTIYF.